A selection of T cell receptor beta chains follows, all from one sample in a study of CD8 T cells in ankylosing spondylitis. Each CDR3 protein is one row after TCRdb ran MiXCR on the 5' RACE reads. The sample holds some 290,000 distinct CDR3 sequences, 20% seen once. What was sequenced was blood, either unsorted or a sorted T cell fraction (not recorded which). The receptors come from a male donor with ankylosing spondylitis or in good health (not recorded which). Each CDR3 is given with its conserved first and last residue. A D gene is named only where the DNA matches it firmly. Rows give clone size only sometimes, using once, few, many, or a class for an expanded clone.

d_call: NA
v_call: TRBV5-1
clone_size: NA
j_call: TRBJ1-1
cdr3_aa: CASSLYANRRTEAFF
cdr3_nt: TGCGCCAGCAGCTTGTACGCGAATCGACGGACTGAAGCTTTCTTT

d_call: TRBD2
v_call: TRBV20-1
clone_size: NA
j_call: TRBJ2-1
cdr3_aa: CSALGDVGTSGRADNEQFF
cdr3_nt: TGCAGTGCACTTGGGGACGTCGGGACTAGCGGGAGGGCCGACAATGAGCAGTTCTTC

d_call: NA
v_call: TRBV7-9
clone_size: few
j_call: TRBJ2-1
cdr3_aa: CASSTRDLYNEQFF
cdr3_nt: TGTGCCAGCAGCACGCGGGATCTCTACAATGAGCAGTTCTTC

d_call: NA
v_call: TRBV7-9
clone_size: few
j_call: TRBJ1-3
cdr3_aa: CASSPLPRSSGNTIYF
cdr3_nt: TGTGCCAGCAGCCCCCTCCCAAGGAGCTCTGGAAACACCATATATTTT

d_call: NA
v_call: TRBV24-1
clone_size: NA
j_call: TRBJ1-2
cdr3_aa: CATSDSSGTTYGYTF
cdr3_nt: TGTGCCACCAGTGATTCGTCCGGGACAACCTATGGCTACACCTTC

d_call: NA
v_call: TRBV20-1
clone_size: NA
j_call: TRBJ1-1
cdr3_aa: CSASGQLEAYF
cdr3_nt: TGCAGTGCATCTGGACAGCTTGAAGCTTACTTT

d_call: TRBD2
v_call: TRBV20-1
clone_size: many
j_call: TRBJ2-1
cdr3_aa: CSARTSGRNNEQFF
cdr3_nt: TGCAGTGCTAGGACTAGCGGGAGAAACAATGAGCAGTTCTTC

d_call: NA
v_call: TRBV12-3/TRBV12-4
clone_size: NA
j_call: TRBJ1-4
cdr3_aa: CASSLEAHFNEKLFF
cdr3_nt: TGTGCCAGCAGTTTAGAGGCACACTTTAATGAAAAACTGTTTTTT

d_call: NA
v_call: TRBV6-4
clone_size: once
j_call: TRBJ1-2
cdr3_aa: CTSSPQGGNYGYTF
cdr3_nt: TGTACCAGCAGTCCCCAGGGCGGGAACTATGGCTACACCTTC

d_call: TRBD2
v_call: TRBV5-1
clone_size: NA
j_call: TRBJ2-1
cdr3_aa: CASSLGGSVGNEQFF
cdr3_nt: TGCGCCAGCAGCTTGGGCGGGAGCGTAGGGAATGAGCAGTTCTTC

d_call: NA
v_call: TRBV4-1
clone_size: NA
j_call: TRBJ1-4
cdr3_aa: CASSPGSEKLFF
cdr3_nt: TGCGCCAGCAGCCCCGGGAGTGAAAAACTGTTTTTT

d_call: NA
v_call: TRBV10-3
clone_size: few
j_call: TRBJ1-6
cdr3_aa: CAISGLGSPLHF
cdr3_nt: TGTGCCATCAGTGGGTTGGGCTCACCCCTCCACTTT

d_call: NA
v_call: TRBV10-3
clone_size: NA
j_call: TRBJ1-6
cdr3_aa: CAISEYSYNSPLHF
cdr3_nt: TGTGCCATCAGTGAATACTCCTATAATTCACCCCTCCACTTT

d_call: NA
v_call: TRBV10-1
clone_size: few
j_call: TRBJ2-3
cdr3_aa: CASSDGSRGGFGTDTQYF
cdr3_nt: TGCGCCAGCAGTGACGGCAGCAGGGGCGGTTTTGGCACAGATACGCAGTATTTT

d_call: TRBD2
v_call: TRBV27
clone_size: NA
j_call: TRBJ2-3
cdr3_aa: CASSLYASGPTDTQYF
cdr3_nt: TGTGCCAGCAGTTTATATGCTAGCGGGCCTACAGATACGCAGTATTTT

d_call: NA
v_call: TRBV11-2
clone_size: NA
j_call: TRBJ1-1
cdr3_aa: CASSVSQGGTEAFF
cdr3_nt: TGTGCCAGCAGCGTATCACAGGGAGGCACTGAAGCTTTCTTT

d_call: NA
v_call: TRBV20-1
clone_size: NA
j_call: TRBJ2-1
cdr3_aa: CSARGQASSYNEQFF
cdr3_nt: TGCAGTGCTAGAGGTCAGGCATCCTCCTACAATGAGCAGTTCTTC

d_call: NA
v_call: TRBV19
clone_size: NA
j_call: TRBJ2-4
cdr3_aa: CVSSMASTRGENIQYF
cdr3_nt: TGTGTCAGTAGTATGGCTAGCACCCGAGGGGAGAACATTCAGTACTTC

d_call: NA
v_call: TRBV2
clone_size: few
j_call: TRBJ1-1
cdr3_aa: CASTRLLNTEAFF
cdr3_nt: TGTGCCAGCACCAGACTCCTTAACACTGAAGCTTTCTTT

d_call: NA
v_call: TRBV20-1
clone_size: NA
j_call: TRBJ2-3
cdr3_aa: CSAGDGRGLTDTQYF
cdr3_nt: TGCAGTGCGGGGGACGGGCGGGGGCTCACAGATACGCAGTATTTT

d_call: NA
v_call: TRBV28
clone_size: many
j_call: TRBJ2-5
cdr3_aa: CASSHNLPGQETQYF
cdr3_nt: TGTGCCAGCAGTCATAACCTCCCAGGCCAAGAGACCCAGTACTTC

d_call: NA
v_call: TRBV9
clone_size: few
j_call: TRBJ1-4
cdr3_aa: CASSVAVGGTSNEKLFF
cdr3_nt: TGTGCCAGCAGCGTAGCGGTGGGTGGAACATCTAATGAAAAACTGTTTTTT

d_call: NA
v_call: TRBV20-1
clone_size: NA
j_call: TRBJ1-4
cdr3_aa: CSARETGGPNEKLFF
cdr3_nt: TGCAGTGCTAGAGAAACTGGGGGGCCTAATGAAAAACTGTTTTTT

d_call: NA
v_call: TRBV20-1
clone_size: NA
j_call: TRBJ2-4
cdr3_aa: CSASQNIQYF
cdr3_nt: TGCAGTGCTAGTCAGAACATTCAGTACTTC

d_call: TRBD1
v_call: TRBV7-3
clone_size: few
j_call: TRBJ1-1
cdr3_aa: CASSRGTAMNTEAFF
cdr3_nt: TGTGCCAGCAGCCGTGGGACAGCCATGAACACTGAAGCTTTCTTT

d_call: NA
v_call: TRBV5-1
clone_size: once
j_call: TRBJ2-1
cdr3_aa: CASSPSGRVHGTEQFF
cdr3_nt: TGCGCCAGCAGCCCTTCGGGAAGGGTCCATGGCACTGAGCAGTTCTTC

d_call: TRBD2
v_call: TRBV5-1
clone_size: few
j_call: TRBJ2-1
cdr3_aa: CASSLDGLADNEQFF
cdr3_nt: TGCGCCAGCAGCTTGGATGGGCTAGCGGACAATGAGCAGTTCTTC

d_call: NA
v_call: TRBV4-2
clone_size: few
j_call: TRBJ1-2
cdr3_aa: CASSQSRSRDYGYTF
cdr3_nt: TGTGCCAGCAGCCAAAGCCGCTCGCGGGACTATGGCTACACCTTC

d_call: NA
v_call: TRBV3-1
clone_size: few
j_call: TRBJ2-1
cdr3_aa: CASSHVIGGPRNEQFF
cdr3_nt: TGTGCCAGCAGCCACGTAATCGGGGGGCCTCGGAATGAGCAGTTCTTC

d_call: TRBD2
v_call: TRBV29-1
clone_size: NA
j_call: TRBJ2-3
cdr3_aa: CSGGAVGGTDTQYF
cdr3_nt: TGCAGCGGGGGAGCTGTGGGGGGGACAGATACGCAGTATTTT

d_call: NA
v_call: TRBV7-9
clone_size: many
j_call: TRBJ2-1
cdr3_aa: CASSLTGNNEQFF
cdr3_nt: TGTGCCAGCAGCTTAACTGGGAACAATGAGCAGTTCTTC

d_call: TRBD1
v_call: TRBV5-1
clone_size: NA
j_call: TRBJ1-6
cdr3_aa: CASSVRTGVGSPLHF
cdr3_nt: TGCGCCAGCAGCGTAAGGACAGGGGTTGGGTCACCCCTCCACTTT

d_call: NA
v_call: TRBV2
clone_size: NA
j_call: TRBJ1-5
cdr3_aa: CASSEGVGAGNQPQHF
cdr3_nt: TGTGCCAGCAGTGAAGGGGTAGGGGCGGGCAATCAGCCCCAGCATTTT

d_call: NA
v_call: TRBV20-1
clone_size: NA
j_call: TRBJ2-3
cdr3_aa: CSASGGKADTQYF
cdr3_nt: TGCAGTGCTAGCGGAGGGAAGGCAGATACGCAGTATTTT

d_call: TRBD2
v_call: TRBV5-1
clone_size: few
j_call: TRBJ2-4
cdr3_aa: CASSLRLAGGVDIQYF
cdr3_nt: TGCGCCAGCAGCTTGCGGCTAGCGGGAGGAGTGGACATTCAGTACTTC

d_call: TRBD1
v_call: TRBV5-1
clone_size: few
j_call: TRBJ2-1
cdr3_aa: CASSLVDRVFYNEQFF
cdr3_nt: TGCGCCAGCAGCTTGGTAGACAGGGTTTTCTACAATGAGCAGTTCTTC

d_call: TRBD1
v_call: TRBV5-1
clone_size: NA
j_call: TRBJ1-1
cdr3_aa: CASSLDRGRDEAFF
cdr3_nt: TGCGCCAGCAGCTTGGACAGGGGGCGGGATGAAGCTTTCTTT

d_call: NA
v_call: TRBV3-1
clone_size: NA
j_call: TRBJ1-2
cdr3_aa: CASSPDGGGYTF
cdr3_nt: TGTGCCAGCAGCCCGGACGGGGGGGGCTACACCTTC

d_call: NA
v_call: TRBV4-2
clone_size: few
j_call: TRBJ2-2
cdr3_aa: CASSQGGTYNTGELFF
cdr3_nt: TGTGCCAGCAGCCAAGGGGGGACTTACAACACCGGGGAGCTGTTTTTT

d_call: TRBD1
v_call: TRBV9
clone_size: NA
j_call: TRBJ2-1
cdr3_aa: CASSGVWGQGGDEQFF
cdr3_nt: TGTGCCAGCAGCGGGGTATGGGGACAGGGAGGGGATGAGCAGTTCTTC

d_call: NA
v_call: TRBV20-1
clone_size: few
j_call: TRBJ1-1
cdr3_aa: CSGSETRLGAFF
cdr3_nt: TGCAGTGGTAGCGAGACTCGCTTAGGGGCTTTCTTT

d_call: NA
v_call: TRBV5-1
clone_size: many
j_call: TRBJ1-1
cdr3_aa: CASSTDGLNTEAFF
cdr3_nt: TGCGCCAGCAGCACCGACGGACTGAACACTGAAGCTTTCTTT

d_call: TRBD2
v_call: TRBV2
clone_size: NA
j_call: TRBJ2-3
cdr3_aa: CASRPLLAAKDTQYF
cdr3_nt: TGTGCCAGCCGCCCTTTACTAGCGGCAAAAGATACGCAGTATTTT

d_call: NA
v_call: TRBV20-1
clone_size: NA
j_call: TRBJ2-2
cdr3_aa: CSAQKEGAGELFF
cdr3_nt: TGCAGTGCCCAAAAGGAAGGGGCCGGGGAGCTGTTTTTT

d_call: TRBD2
v_call: TRBV29-1
clone_size: few
j_call: TRBJ2-1
cdr3_aa: CSVAGLAGGSSYNEQFF
cdr3_nt: TGCAGCGTCGCGGGACTAGCGGGGGGTAGCTCCTACAATGAGCAGTTCTTC

d_call: NA
v_call: TRBV15
clone_size: many
j_call: TRBJ1-6
cdr3_aa: CATSRDKSSPLHF
cdr3_nt: TGTGCCACCAGCAGAGATAAAAGTTCACCCCTCCACTTT

d_call: NA
v_call: TRBV11-2
clone_size: few
j_call: TRBJ2-2
cdr3_aa: CASSLGTVTGELFF
cdr3_nt: TGTGCCAGCAGCTTAGGGACAGTAACCGGGGAGCTGTTTTTT

d_call: NA
v_call: TRBV20-1
clone_size: many
j_call: TRBJ2-1
cdr3_aa: CSAPRIVINEQFF
cdr3_nt: TGCAGTGCTCCGAGGATAGTGATCAATGAGCAGTTCTTC

d_call: NA
v_call: TRBV20-1
clone_size: few
j_call: TRBJ2-5
cdr3_aa: CSARTGLGETQYF
cdr3_nt: TGCAGTGCTAGGACAGGCCTGGGGGAGACCCAGTACTTC

d_call: NA
v_call: TRBV11-2
clone_size: NA
j_call: TRBJ1-5
cdr3_aa: CASSLAGPYSNQPQHF
cdr3_nt: TGTGCCAGCAGCTTAGCAGGGCCTTATAGCAATCAGCCCCAGCATTTT